One and the same sample provided the 29 T cell receptor beta chains below, sequenced in a study of shared clonotypes between healthy human individuals (dated by TCRdb to the early 2020s). Library creation used the immunoSEQ multiplex PCR assay. Drawn from immuneACCESS, this table holds only the in-frame rearrangements with V and J called that TCRdb kept. Clones are partly lost; checked studies trace under half to an unresolved V gene and leave the rest unexplained. This sample is represented by 2,100,000 or so clones; 90% to 97% of them were singletons. The leading ten clones occupy about 0.13% of the sample. Sequencing input: naive CD4+ T cells sorted from blood. The cell subset or site label, read with the paper, signifies: CD45RA+ positively selected. The receptors derive from a man between 18 and 29 years old in good health.

CDR3 loop: CASSSGGLTSGNQPQHF. Here the CDR3 DNA reads TGTGCCAGTAGTTCCGGGGGGCTAACCTCTGGCAATCAGCCCCAGCATTTT. The V gene is TRBV19, the J gene TRBJ1-5; the D gene is possibly TRBD1 (6 bases). CDR3 length equals 17 residues. The germline V gene has CDR1 LNHDA and CDR2 SQIVND (reference sequence). V was clipped by 5 bases and J by 2 bases, with 19 bases between them.

The V and J genes are TRBV28 and TRBJ2-5, with D unclear. Trimming cost V 6 bases and J 5 bases, with 10 bases left between them. Germline lookup yields CDR1 MDHEN and CDR2 SYDVKM. The CDR3 extends over 12 amino acids. The DNA of the CDR3 is TGTGCCAGCAGGATTGCCCCGGAGACCCAGTACTTC. It specifies CASRIAPETQYF.

V usage is TRBV5-8 and J usage is TRBJ2-3, with 8 nucleotides matching TRBD2. J lost 5 bases, V lost 6 bases, and 14 bases had no gene match. This CDR3 is built from 16 residues. Germline V gene data show CDR1 as SGHTS and CDR2 as YDEGEE. CDR3 amino acids: CASNPVAGKGGDTQYF. The DNA of the CDR3 is TGTGCCAGCAACCCGGTAGCGGGAAAAGGGGGAGATACGCAGTATTTT.

The chain joins TRBV25-1 to TRBJ1-1, with 7 nucleotides matching TRBD1. The CDR3 has 15 residues. Losses at the gene ends were 6 bases for V and 2 bases for J; bases not matched to a gene: 9. Germline V gene sequence: CDR1 MGHDK, CDR2 SYGVNS. The CDR3 protein is CASRKRTGYNTEAFF. In DNA, the CDR3 is TGTGCCAGCAGGAAAAGGACAGGATATAACACTGAAGCTTTCTTT. Filled out from reference TRBV25-1 and TRBJ1-1, the complete variable domain reads EADIYQTPRYLVIGTGKKITLECSQTMGHDKMYWYQQDPGMELHLIHYSYGVNSTEKGDLSSESTVSRIRTEHFPLTLESARPSHTSQYLCASRKRTGYNTEAFFGQGTRLTVV.

The rearrangement joins TRBV25-1 to TRBJ1-2; unclear D gene. Trimming pared 3 bases from V and 2 bases from J, leaving 10 bases between. Germline lookup yields CDR1 MGHDK and CDR2 SYGVNS. The CDR3 extends over 14 amino acids. The chain's CDR3 is CASSEEGGNYGYTF. In DNA form, the CDR3 reads TGTGCCAGCAGTGAGGAGGGAGGGAACTATGGCTACACCTTC.

This clone showed up just once. V and J are TRBV6-6 and TRBJ2-1; D remains unclear. CDR1 is MNHNY, CDR2 SVGAGI, per germline (reference sequence). This CDR3 comprises 14 residues. V was cut by 5 bases and J by 0 bases, with 8 bases left in between. DNA of the CDR3: TGTGCCAGCAGTCTGACCGTCTCCTACAATGAGCAGTTCTTC. It codes for CASSLTVSYNEQFF.

The chain recombines TRBV30 with TRBJ1-5; D not certain. Germline V gene lookup returns CDR1 GTSNPN and CDR2 SVGIG (reference sequence). The CDR3 runs 16 residues. Trimming cost V 2 bases and J 0 bases, with 14 bases left between them. The CDR3 reads CAWSFPGSHSNQPQHF. The CDR3 DNA is TGTGCCTGGAGTTTTCCGGGAAGCCATAGCAATCAGCCCCAGCATTTT.

The chain links TRBV19 to TRBJ1-5; a weak D match, TRBD1 (6 bases). The CDR3 runs 19 residues. The germline gives CDR1 LNHDA, CDR2 SQIVND (reference sequence). With 3 bases removed from V and 1 base from J, the gap between germline ends came to 22 bases. CDR3 coding DNA: TGTGCCAGTAGTATTTTAGGGGGGCGCGTAAAGGGAAGCAATCAGCCCCAGCATTTT. Residues: CASSILGGRVKGSNQPQHF.

The chain uses TRBV5-1 and TRBJ2-7, with 14 positions matching TRBD2. Per the germline V gene, CDR1 is SGHRS and CDR2 is YFSETQ. V shed 0 bases and J 4 bases; nucleotides not matched to a gene: 12. This CDR3 region has 19 residues. CDR3 sequence reads: CASSLGGLAGEWRAYEQYF. The DNA for the CDR3 is TGCGCCAGCAGCTTGGGGGGACTAGCGGGAGAGTGGAGGGCGTACGAGCAGTACTTC.

The gene calls are TRBV5-6 and TRBJ2-7, with D perhaps assigned TRBD1 or TRBD2 (5 bases each). Trimming removed 3 bases from V and 1 base from J, with 17 bases in between. The CDR3 has 16 amino acids. CDR1 and CDR2 (germline): SGHDT, YYEEEE. The CDR3 loop is CASSWGTGTASYEQYF. CDR3 nucleotides: TGTGCCAGCAGCTGGGGGACCGGGACGGCATCCTACGAGCAGTACTTC.

This chain connects TRBV19 to TRBJ1-2; D might be TRBD1 (5 bases). The V gene's germline CDR1 is LNHDA and CDR2 SQIVND (reference sequence). CDR3 length: 15 residues. The germline V and J ends were trimmed by 3 bases and 7 bases, with 18 bases remaining between them. The CDR3 coding sequence is TGTGCCAGTAGTATTGCTAATGGGGGAGGTGGTGGCTACACCTTC. Protein: CASSIANGGGGGYTF.

The gene calls are TRBV5-1 and TRBJ2-7, with no clear D. Germline CDR1 SGHRS, CDR2 YFSETQ. V lost 4 bases and J 0 bases, leaving 17 bases between the germline ends. The CDR3 contains 16 residues. For the CDR3, the DNA is TGCGCCAGCAGCCCTACATCCGGACGGAGCTCCTACGAGCAGTACTTC. Translated: CASSPTSGRSSYEQYF.

V usage is TRBV2 and J usage is TRBJ1-5; no definite D call. V lost 4 bases, J lost 0 bases, and 10 bases lay in between. The CDR3 has 15 amino acids. Per germline, CDR1 SNHLY and CDR2 FYNNEI. CDR3 nucleotides: TGTGCCAGCAGTGCCTCGGCATATAGCAATCAGCCCCAGCATTTT. Translation gives CASSASAYSNQPQHF.

The chain combines TRBV28 with TRBJ1-2; 9 bases are shared with TRBD1. Germline CDR1 reads MDHEN; CDR2 reads SYDVKM. V dropped 6 bases and J dropped 7; count of bases not matched to a gene: 3. There are 12 residues in the CDR3. CDR3 loop: CASSHRGLGYTF. In nucleotides, the CDR3 is TGTGCCAGCAGCCACAGGGGGCTTGGCTACACCTTC.

For this clone: Other DNA sequences from this sample encode an identical CDR3 as well. This sequence joins TRBV5-1 and TRBJ2-2; D is unresolved. The V and J ends lost 0 bases and 5 bases respectively, with 11 bases between them. The CDR3 runs to 15 residues. Germline assignment: CDR1 SGHRS and CDR2 YFSETQ. CDR3 DNA sequence: TGCGCCAGCAGCTTGGAGACCCAGGATACCGGGGAGCTGTTTTTT. Protein: CASSLETQDTGELFF.

The chain recombines TRBV27 with TRBJ2-7; weak D call: TRBD1 (5 bases). Germline V CDR1 and CDR2: MNHEY, SMNVEV (reference sequence). This CDR3 spans 12 amino acids. The V and J ends lost 6 bases and 1 base respectively, with 7 bases between them. CDR3 loop: CASRDTSYEQYF. The CDR3 DNA is TGTGCCAGCAGGGACACATCCTACGAGCAGTACTTC.

This chain connects TRBV5-1 to TRBJ1-5, with D maybe TRBD1 (5 bases). The CDR3 extends over 14 amino acids. V lost 4 bases, J lost 2 bases, and 10 bases lay in between. Germline values: CDR1 SGHRS, CDR2 YFSETQ. Written as DNA, the CDR3 is TGCGCCAGCAGCGGGGACGGGGGCAATCAGCCCCAGCATTTT. This sequence encodes CASSGDGGNQPQHF.

The CDR3 coding sequence is TGTGCCAGCTCACAATCGACAAGTGTCTATGGCTACACCTTC. Translating it yields CASSQSTSVYGYTF. The chain has TRBV18 and TRBJ1-2, with unresolved D. The CDR3 consists of 14 residues. Trimming removed 4 bases at V and 4 bases at J, with 13 bases between. Germline-derived CDR1 and CDR2 are KGHSH and LQKENI.

The chain recombines TRBV6-6 with TRBJ1-2, with TRBD1 matching 9 bases. The V gene's germline CDR1 is MNHNY and CDR2 SVGAGI (reference sequence). V was pared by 2 bases and J by 7 bases, with 5 bases of the junction left unmatched. The CDR3 runs 14 residues. This chain's CDR3 is CASSYLGTGSGYTF. The CDR3 DNA reads TGTGCCAGCAGTTACCTAGGGACAGGGAGTGGCTACACCTTC.

The J gene is TRBJ2-7, the V gene TRBV10-3; D is perhaps TRBD1 or TRBD2 (5 bases each). V was shortened by 2 bases and J by 0 bases, with 14 bases between the two germline ends. Germline CDR1 ENHRY, CDR2 SYGVKD. The CDR3 extends over 16 amino acids. The CDR3 loop reads CAISETAGTASYEQYF. Written as DNA, the CDR3 is TGTGCCATCAGTGAGACTGCCGGGACGGCCTCCTACGAGCAGTACTTC.

The V gene is TRBV11-2, the J gene TRBJ2-1, with 8 bases aligning to TRBD2. The CDR3 consists of 15 residues. The V gene end was trimmed by 0 bases and the J gene end by 8 bases; junction bases not matched to a gene: 6. The germline gives CDR1 SGHAT, CDR2 FQNNGV. CDR3 protein: CASSLDWLAGHEQFF. CDR3 DNA sequence: TGTGCCAGCAGCTTAGATTGGCTAGCGGGTCATGAGCAGTTCTTC.

The J gene is TRBJ1-1, the V gene TRBV28; maybe TRBD1 (6 bases). Looked up from germline, CDR1 is MDHEN and CDR2 is SYDVKM. The V and J ends lost 6 bases and 6 bases respectively, with 32 bases between them. The CDR3 totals 19 residues. The CDR3 nucleotides are TGTGCCAGCAGCCCCCTCGGACGTGACCTTCAGGGGAAGGTGCCTGAAGCTTTCTTT. This sequence encodes CASSPLGRDLQGKVPEAFF.

V is TRBV7-2 and J is TRBJ2-3; 13 nucleotides align to TRBD2. CDR3 length: 16 amino acids. CDR1 is SGHTA and CDR2 is FQGNSA in the germline V gene. Trimming at V came to 5 bases and at J to 4 bases, leaving 6 bases not matched to a gene. The CDR3, as DNA: TGTGCCAGCAGCCCGCGGACTAGCGGGAGTTCAGATACGCAGTATTTT. It is translated as CASSPRTSGSSDTQYF.

This chain joins TRBV25-1 and TRBJ1-1; D is unclear. V dropped 1 base and J dropped 1 base, with 13 bases sitting between them. The CDR3 extends over 16 amino acids. Germline loops: CDR1 MGHDK, CDR2 SYGVNS. DNA for the CDR3: TGTGCCAGCAGTGAATCAAAGTCAGCCCAGAACACTGAAGCTTTCTTT. It translates to CASSESKSAQNTEAFF.

This clone occurred once. The rearrangement uses TRBV2 and TRBJ1-3; 9 bases match TRBD1. J gave up 4 bases and V 6 bases, and 4 bases lay outside the gene matches. Per germline, CDR1 SNHLY and CDR2 FYNNEI. The CDR3 is 14 residues long. In DNA, the CDR3 is TGTGCCAGCAGGGACAGGGGAGCGGGAAACACCATATATTTT. It is translated as CASRDRGAGNTIYF. The full variable domain, in which reference TRBV2 and TRBJ1-3 provide the parts outside the CDR3, is EPEVTQTPSHQVTQMGQEVILRCVPISNHLYFYWYRQILGQKVEFLVSFYNNEISEKSEIFDDQFSVERPDGSNFTLKIRSTKLEDSAMYFCASRDRGAGNTIYFGEGSWLTVV.

The CDR3 DNA follows: TGTGCCTGGACCTCGGGGGCCACTGATGGAGCTTTCTTT. Translating gives CAWTSGATDGAFF. The chain joins TRBV30 to TRBJ1-1; a possible D gene is TRBD1 (6 bases). This CDR3 is built from 13 residues. Germline CDR1 GTSNPN, CDR2 SVGIG (reference sequence). Trimming removed 4 bases from V and 10 bases from J, with 19 bases in between. The full variable domain, its missing parts supplied by reference TRBV30 and TRBJ1-1, is SQTIHQWPATLVQPVGSPLSLECTVEGTSNPNLYWYRQAAGRGLQLLFYSVGIGQISSEVPQNLSASRPQDRQFILSSKKLLLSDSGFYLCAWTSGATDGAFFGQGTRLTVV.

This clone was recorded a few times. The sample contains more than one DNA sequence encoding this CDR3. The CDR3 DNA is TGCGCCAGCAGCTTGGGGGACACCGGGGAGCTGTTTTTT. Translation gives CASSLGDTGELFF. The rearrangement joins TRBV5-1 to TRBJ2-2; no clear D gene. Germline CDR1 and CDR2: SGHRS and YFSETQ. This CDR3 comprises 13 residues. The V gene lost 0 bases and the J gene lost 3 bases, with 3 bases spanning the gap.

The chain couples TRBV6-5 to TRBJ2-7; 7 nucleotides align to TRBD1. The CDR3 has 15 residues. CDR1 is MNHEY and CDR2 is SVGAGI in the germline V gene. The J segment lost 3 bases and the V segment lost 2 bases, leaving 7 bases of the junction unmatched. CDR3 in amino acids: CASSYGTVGFYEQYF. DNA for the CDR3: TGTGCCAGCAGTTACGGGACAGTTGGTTTCTACGAGCAGTACTTC.

The rearrangement uses TRBV5-6 and TRBJ1-5; 9 bases agree with TRBD1. This CDR3 contains 18 residues. From germline, CDR1 is SGHDT and CDR2 YYEEEE. V shed 4 bases and J 0 bases; nucleotides not matched to a gene: 11. CDR3 sequence reads: CASSASGTGFYSNQPQHF. In nucleotides, the CDR3 is TGTGCCAGCAGCGCTTCCGGGACAGGGTTTTATAGCAATCAGCCCCAGCATTTT.